The next 5 T cell receptor beta chains were all read from a single sample in a study of blood T cell repertoires in COVID-19. The table came from immunoSEQ multiplex PCR; TCRdb's copy has only in-frame clones and leaves some out. The sample includes 150,000 to 200,000 clones, about four fifths of them seen just once. The sample taken for sequencing was peripheral blood. The source is a woman aged 80 or over with COVID-19, enrolled during active disease.

The rearrangement uses TRBV11-3 and TRBJ1-2; 8 nucleotides match TRBD1. The V and J ends lost 5 bases and 5 bases, in that order; junction bases with no gene match: 7. CDR1 is SGHNT, CDR2 YENEEA, per germline. This CDR3 has 14 amino acids. CDR3 amino acids: CASSQGTGIYGYTF. Written as DNA, the CDR3 is TGTGCCAGCAGCCAAGGGACAGGCATATATGGCTACACCTTC.

V and J are TRBV24-1 and TRBJ2-7; no clear D. V lost 3 bases and J 7 bases, leaving 18 bases between the germline ends. Germline CDR1 reads KGHDR; CDR2 reads SFDVKD. This CDR3 contains 15 residues. The CDR3 protein is CATSDQSGGGTEQYF. The CDR3 coding sequence is TGTGCCACCAGTGATCAATCTGGCGGCGGCACGGAGCAGTACTTC.

The chain recombines TRBV3-1 (or the pseudogene TRBV3-2) with TRBJ2-1; 7 positions match TRBD2. In germline, CDR1 is LGHDT, CDR2 YNNKEL (reference sequence). The CDR3 totals 14 residues. J gave up 8 bases and V 4 bases, and 8 bases lay outside the gene matches. The CDR3 protein is CASSLRLARDEQFF. DNA for the CDR3: TGTGCCAGCAGCCTTAGACTAGCTCGGGATGAGCAGTTCTTC.

The rearrangement links TRBV18 to TRBJ2-7, with TRBD2 matching 9 bases. Unmatched junction bases numbered 0, after V lost 3 bases and J lost 0 bases. The CDR3 contains 14 residues. In germline, CDR1 is KGHSH, CDR2 LQKENI. CDR3 sequence (DNA): TGTGCCAGCTCACCTAGCGGGGGCTCCTACGAGCAGTACTTC. This gives the protein CASSPSGGSYEQYF.

The rearrangement uses TRBV11-3 and TRBJ2-1; D unclear. Trimming removed 0 bases at V and 8 bases at J, with 11 bases between. CDR1 SGHNT and CDR2 YENEEA come from the germline V gene. CDR3 length: 14 amino acids. The CDR3, as DNA: TGTGCCAGCAGCTTAGAGTTGGTTCGGGATGAGCAGTTCTTC. This codes for CASSLELVRDEQFF.